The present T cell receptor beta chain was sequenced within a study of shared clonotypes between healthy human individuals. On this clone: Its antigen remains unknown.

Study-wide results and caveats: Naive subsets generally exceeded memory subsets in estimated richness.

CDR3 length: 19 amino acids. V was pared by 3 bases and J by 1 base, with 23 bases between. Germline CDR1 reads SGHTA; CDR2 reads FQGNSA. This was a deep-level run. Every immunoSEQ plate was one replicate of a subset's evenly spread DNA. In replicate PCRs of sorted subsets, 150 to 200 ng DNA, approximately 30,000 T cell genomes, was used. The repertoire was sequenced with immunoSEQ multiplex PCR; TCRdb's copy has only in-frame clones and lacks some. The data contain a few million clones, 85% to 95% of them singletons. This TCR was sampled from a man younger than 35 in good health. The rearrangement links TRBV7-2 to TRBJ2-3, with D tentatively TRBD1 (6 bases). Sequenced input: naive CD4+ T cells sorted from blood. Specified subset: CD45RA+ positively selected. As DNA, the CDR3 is TGTGCCAGCAGCTTTGTCACGAGGTTGGGGGCGCTTGGCACAGATACGCAGTATTTT. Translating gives CASSFVTRLGALGTDTQYF.